This T cell receptor beta chain was obtained from a study of T-cell reconstitution after alpha-beta-depleted transplantation in children. As regards this clonotype: The antigen is undetermined.

The CDR3 runs 16 residues. The germline V gene has CDR1 LGHDT and CDR2 YNNKEL (reference sequence). The trim removed 0 bases at V and 6 bases at J, leaving 9 bases unmatched. Construction of the TCRbeta library involved unique molecular identifiers. A single record per CDR3 protein comes from TCRdb applying MiXCR to the PCR reads. The data show just over 950,000 distinct CDR3 sequences, roughly 29% seen once. Study-wide results and limits: When one year had passed after transplant, most T-cell counts and diversity came from newly produced T cells. High day-60 TCRbeta diversity in some patients came from surviving recipient T cells and thymic progenitors. Alpha-beta T cells about two months after transplant reportedly derived from several hundred expanded graft clones.

The input for sequencing was PBMCs, mostly from graft donor cells, taken 360 days after TCRalphabeta/CD19-depleted stem cell transplant. The receptor was isolated from a boy younger than two who had a stem cell transplant for SCID, so the T cells may come from the graft donor. The chain employs TRBV3-1 and TRBJ2-7; 9 bases match TRBD1. The CDR3 here is CASSQEMGQGYIEQYF. As DNA, the CDR3 is TGTGCCAGCAGCCAAGAAATGGGACAGGGTTATATCGAGCAGTACTTC.